This TCR beta chain stems from a study of T cell responses to AZD1222 COVID-19 vaccine. As for this clone: Its matching antigen is unknown.

Assay: immunoSEQ multiplex PCR; the TCRdb copy retains only in-frame clones and omits some. The table lists some 190,000 clones, nearly 95% of them singletons. Overall study findings and caveats: Mostly white British, mostly female donors; authors suggested clonal diversity may be underestimated. Only 6 or 7 AZD1222 recipients tested seropositive at baseline.

The study pooled second doses at about 4 or about 12 weeks. Trimming removed 2 bases from V and 3 bases from J; junction bases left unmatched: 4. The CDR3 is 15 residues long. CDR1 is KGHSH and CDR2 is LQKENI in the germline V gene. Sequencing was performed on peripheral blood, taken 28 days after the second AZD1222 dose. The clonotype was recovered from an adult who received the AZD1222 COVID-19 vaccine. The chain links TRBV18 to TRBJ2-1; 7 bases fit TRBD1. The CDR3 nucleotides are TGTGCCAGCTCACCATCAAGGGACAGCTACAATGAGCAGTTCTTC. Its translation: CASSPSRDSYNEQFF.